The 2 T cell receptor beta chains below all came from one sample that was sequenced in a study of beta chain features in type 1 diabetes. Study-level results: In all four CD4+ subsets, TCRB CDR3 length was significantly, moderately reduced in type 1 diabetes.

Since all of the isolated RNA was reverse transcribed, expressed TCRB transcripts were what got sequenced. The method was immunoSEQ multiplex PCR; TCRdb's version includes in-frame clones alone and lacks a portion of them. Of a few hundred thousand clones detected, roughly 17% appear once; the ten largest clones hold approximately 0.086%. No antigen has been assigned to these receptors. The source material was naive CD4+ T cells from blood. Receptor source: a young man with type 1 diabetes.

This clone was picked up a small number of times. The chain links TRBV30 to TRBJ1-2; no clear D gene. This CDR3 is built from 15 residues. CDR1 and CDR2 from the germline V gene are GTSNPN and SVGIG (reference sequence). V was shortened by 4 bases and J by 2 bases, with 17 bases between the two germline ends. CDR3 protein: CAWTLDPLLNYGYTF. The CDR3 nucleotides are TGTGCCTGGACCTTGGACCCACTCCTGAACTATGGCTACACCTTC. The entire variable domain, with the rest obtained from reference TRBV30 and TRBJ1-2, is as follows: SQTIHQWPATLVQPVGSPLSLECTVEGTSNPNLYWYRQAAGRGLQLLFYSVGIGQISSEVPQNLSASRPQDRQFILSSKKLLLSDSGFYLCAWTLDPLLNYGYTFGSGTRLTVV.

In its sample, this clone was seen a few times. V and J are TRBV20-1 and TRBJ2-7; maybe TRBD1 (5 bases). Deletions cut 6 bases from V and 5 bases from J, with 11 bases between. The CDR3 spans 11 residues. CDR1 and CDR2 from the germline V gene are DFQATT and SNEGSKA (reference sequence). CDR3 loop: CSAGVGDEQYF. Written as DNA, the CDR3 is TGCAGTGCAGGGGTTGGGGACGAGCAGTACTTC.